The entry that follows covers one T cell receptor (beta chain) sequence. Its antigen is not identified. The sample comes from a study of cytomegalovirus exposure and HLA in healthy donors. At the level of the study: Early release data held tens of millions of unique TCRs from HLA-typed donors. Study-level results: TRBV6-2, TRBV6-3 and some other V segments were unresolvable in 87-base-pair reads. Cytomegalovirus association was assigned to about 150 TCR beta chains.

The PCR made use of 60 Vbeta and 13 Jbeta primers. Per the original data handling: Approximately 12 million of 75 million to 85 million unique TCR beta chains were shared, per a later count. Profiling relied on immunoSEQ multiplex PCR, and the TCRdb table lists in-frame clones only, not all of them. V, J and clone size are those of that table, while D and trimming were read from the DNA. The sample has around 120,000 clones, over 60% seen once. With 5 bases clipped from V and 10 bases from J, the junction kept 11 bases outside the gene matches. CDR3 length: 16 amino acids. CDR1 and CDR2 (germline): SGHDN, FVKESK.

The chain joins TRBV14 to TRBJ1-4; 12 bases map to TRBD1. This clonotype was sampled from a woman aged 30 to 39 in good health and CMV-seropositive. Sequencing input: PBMCs. The CDR3 coding sequence is TGTGCCAGCAGCGTAAAGGGGACAGGGGGCTTCGGAAAACTGTTTTTT. It is translated as CASSVKGTGGFGKLFF.